The 11 T cell receptor beta chains reported below all come from one sample, sequenced in a study of blood T cells in healthy people across ages. For the second PCR, which ran for roughly 6 to 11 cycles, a sample-barcoded 5' primer and a J-beta primer mix were used. TCRdb fed the 5' RACE reads into MiXCR, producing one record per CDR3 protein. The sample consists of 1.5 million to 2 million distinct CDR3 sequences, 30% to 40% of them appearing once. Sequenced sample: blood. Receptor source: a woman aged 25 to 39 in good health.

The V and J genes are TRBV6-1 and TRBJ2-3; D is uncertain. V was shortened by 7 bases and J by 7 bases, with 9 bases between the two germline ends. Looked up from germline, CDR1 is MNHNS and CDR2 is SASEGT. CDR3 length equals 11 residues. DNA for the CDR3: TGTGCCAGCAAAGAGACCAATACGCAGTATTTT. Its translation: CASKETNTQYF.

This clonotype was picked up a small number of times. V and J are TRBV3-1 and TRBJ1-1, with 9 bases fitting TRBD1. Germline V gene data show CDR1 as LGHDT and CDR2 as YNNKEL (reference sequence). The length of the CDR3 is 14 residues. J gave up 6 bases and V 4 bases, and 6 bases lay outside the gene matches. CDR3 region: CASSRPGTGSEAFF. DNA of the CDR3: TGTGCCAGCAGCCGTCCCGGGACAGGGTCTGAAGCTTTCTTT.

In this sample, this clonotype turned up a few times. The V call is TRBV12-3 or TRBV12-4, the J call TRBJ2-7; TRBD1 agrees at 8 bases. This CDR3 has 13 amino acids. Unmatched junction bases numbered 9, after V lost 10 bases and J lost 4 bases. This chain's CDR3 is CATAGGFRYEQYF. CDR3 DNA sequence: TGTGCCACCGCAGGGGGCTTTAGGTACGAGCAGTACTTC.

This clonotype was picked up a small number of times. The chain is built from TRBV21-1 and TRBJ2-5; the table's D call, TRBD1, was not checked against the DNA. TRBV21-1 is recorded as a pseudogene. The CDR3 extends over 15 amino acids. The CDR3 spells CASSKTLIAPRAQYF. DNA of the CDR3: TGTGCCAGCAGCAAAACCTTAATTGCCCCCCGTGCGCAGTACTTC.

This clonotype was detected only a few times. The chain recombines TRBV15 with TRBJ1-1; D not certain. V gave up 0 bases and J gave up 3 bases, with 5 bases separating them. The CDR3 covers 13 residues. CDR1 is LNHNV, CDR2 YYDKDF, per germline (reference sequence). CDR3 in amino acids: CATSREEDTEAFF. DNA of the CDR3: TGTGCCACCAGCAGAGAAGAGGACACTGAAGCTTTCTTT. The whole variable domain, remainder taken from reference TRBV15 and TRBJ1-1, is DAMVIQNPRYQVTQFGKPVTLSCSQTLNHNVMYWYQQKSSQAPKLLFHYYDKDFNNEADTPDNFQSRRPNTSFCFLDIRSPGLGDTAMYLCATSREEDTEAFFGQGTRLTVV.

V and J are TRBV15 and TRBJ1-2, with unresolved D. This CDR3 has 14 amino acids. V was shortened by 1 base and J by 2 bases, with 8 bases between the two germline ends. Germline lookup yields CDR1 LNHNV and CDR2 YYDKDF (reference sequence). CDR3 region: CATSRVHGNYGYTF. The CDR3 nucleotides are TGTGCCACCAGCAGAGTTCACGGAAACTATGGCTACACCTTC.

The J gene is TRBJ1-4, the V gene TRBV7-9; 8 bases fit TRBD1. Germline V gene sequence: CDR1 SEHNR, CDR2 FQNEAQ (reference sequence). The V and J ends lost 4 bases and 8 bases, in that order; junction bases with no gene match: 9. The CDR3 covers 15 residues. The CDR3 nucleotides are TGTGCCAGCAGCTCTGACAGGGGAGTACAGGAAAAACTGTTTTTT. This gives the protein CASSSDRGVQEKLFF.

Concerning this clonotype: A much larger clone is a single base away; this may be a read error. CDR3 residues: CSAREGSGGSGTQYF. The CDR3 region has the DNA TGCAGTGCTAGAGAGGGTAGCGGGGGGTCCGGTACGCAGTATTTT. This chain connects TRBV20-1 to TRBJ2-3, with 10 positions matching TRBD2. CDR3 length equals 15 residues. The junction had 8 bases not matched to a gene; V was cut back by 0 bases and J by 8 bases. Germline V gene sequence: CDR1 DFQATT, CDR2 SNEGSKA (reference sequence).

This clonotype has just a few counts. This chain links TRBV7-8 with TRBJ1-1; tentatively, D is TRBD1 (5 bases). This CDR3 comprises 13 residues. V lost 9 bases, J lost 1 base, and 12 bases lay in between. Per germline, CDR1 SGHVS and CDR2 FQNEAQ. This CDR3 reads CASSGGENTEAFF. DNA of the CDR3: TGTGCCAGTAGCGGGGGGGAGAACACTGAAGCTTTCTTT.

The chain is built from TRBV9 and TRBJ1-4; D perhaps matches TRBD1 (6 bases). Germline assignment: CDR1 SGDLS and CDR2 YYNGEE. The CDR3 length is 15 residues. The V gene lost 4 bases and the J gene lost 5 bases, with 15 bases spanning the gap. CDR3 bases: TGTGCCAGCAGCCCGAGGGGGGGGCGAAATGAAAAACTGTTTTTT. This translates into CASSPRGGRNEKLFF.

As regards this clonotype: An end of the junction does not agree with germline; a read error may underlie this. This rearrangement joins TRBV6-2 or TRBV6-3 to TRBJ2-7; no firm D call. This CDR3 is built from 12 residues. CDR1 is MNHEY, CDR2 SVGEGT, per germline. As DNA, the CDR3 is TGTGCCGGCAGTTCGTACAGAGAGGAGCAGTACTTC. Its translation is CAGSSYREEQYF.